This T cell receptor beta chain appears in the sequencing data of a study of blood T cell repertoires in COVID-19 (TCRdb year 2020). Regarding the research as a whole: The collaborator samples originated in the United States, Italy and Spain and spanned the acute and convalescent phases of COVID-19. The material from the prospective study consisted of cDNA or gDNA derived from T cells, B-cell-depleted T cells, or PBMCs. The dataset comprised deeply sampled blood TCRbeta repertoires from subjects exposed to, actively infected with, or recovered from COVID-19. A freely available public database, intended as a resource for researchers studying the immune response to SARS-CoV-2, is where the repertoires were released. Samples came from the ongoing ImmuneRACE study (first 160 participants) plus 1,254 subjects from 6 global collaborators. Sample metadata almost always included a de-identified subject ID, COVID-19 status, age in years and sex. HLA class I and class II types, where available, came from metadata supplied by the sample provider rather than from assay-based typing.

Another Seattle source contributed samples from volunteer blood donors who had recovered from COVID-19. Collaborating institutions collected whole blood in K2EDTA tubes following their own protocols. For TCRbeta analysis, collaborators shipped samples in one of three forms: frozen whole blood, isolated PBMCs, or DNA extracted from either of those sample types. Study-wide conclusions, independent of this receptor: How much clinical and demographic metadata was included differed by source and by participant, and the metadata was provided uncurated.

TCRbeta CDR3 regions were amplified from genomic DNA using the immunoSEQ Assay, a bias-controlled multiplex PCR. As for how the authors treated the data: The number of nucleated cells in each sample was estimated from the amplification of reference gene primers within the assay. To quantify the absolute abundance of each unique TCRbeta CDR3 rearrangement, sequence reads were collapsed and filtered. For each sample, productive Simpson clonality was calculated by taking the square root of Simpson's diversity index across productive rearrangements. TCRdb obtained this table from immuneACCESS and retained in-frame rearrangements with V and J assigned. These tables miss some clones; where compared with another copy, unresolved V genes account for less than half of the shortfall, and the remainder is unexplained. V, J and clone size derive from that table, while D and trimming were established from the DNA sequence. Here the sample has about 190,000 clones; around nine tenths occur a single time. Approximately 5.6% of the sample comes from the top ten.

V and J are trimmed by 4 bases and 4 bases, and the gene matches miss 8 bases of the junction. From its cysteine to its phenylalanine, the CDR3 spans 15 amino acids. This entry keeps only the CDR3 DNA: 45 bases, framed from base 1. From the germline V gene (reference sequence), CDR1 is LGHDT and CDR2 is YNNKEL. For this clone: Its recognized antigen is unknown. No quality values exist for individual bases; no much larger clone is one base distant.

This sequence originates from a woman in her 40s who had recovered from COVID-19. The sample comprised peripheral blood. This chain joins TRBV3-1 (or the pseudogene TRBV3-2) to TRBJ2-5, with 8 middle bases fitting TRBD2. This receptor carries the CDR3 CASSLGGGGRETQYF. In nucleotide form, the sequence is TGTGCCAGCAGCCTCGGGGGGGGAGGGCGAGAGACCCAGTACTTC.